These T cell receptor beta chains were read from a single sample in a study of shared clonotypes between healthy human individuals. Generated by immunoSEQ multiplex PCR, the TCRdb table keeps only in-frame clones and is missing some. The table lists roughly 400,000 clones, approximately 96% of them singletons. The specimen was memory CD8+ T cells sorted from blood. All receptors derive from a man aged 25 to 45 in good health. CDR3s include the opening cysteine and the closing phenylalanine or tryptophan. Each record gives: clone size, J gene, V gene, D gene, CDR3 length, CDR3 DNA, CDR3 protein. A D gene is named only where the DNA matches it firmly. Where a row states a size, it is once, few, many or the class of an expanded clone; other rows omit it.

abundance: once
j_gene: TRBJ2-7
v_gene: TRBV27
d_gene: -
len: 10
CDR3nt: TGTGCCAGCAGTGGCTACGAGCAGTACTTC
CDR3aa: CASSGYEQYF

abundance: -
j_gene: TRBJ2-7
v_gene: TRBV9
d_gene: -
len: 13
CDR3nt: TGTGCCAGCAGCGTAGGTGGCGCGGGGGAGCAGTACTTC
CDR3aa: CASSVGGAGEQYF

abundance: -
j_gene: TRBJ2-3
v_gene: TRBV12-1
d_gene: -
len: 14
CDR3nt: TGTGCCAGCCCTACTCCCGCGACGACAGATACGCAGTATTTT
CDR3aa: CASPTPATTDTQYF

abundance: -
j_gene: TRBJ2-7
v_gene: TRBV6-5
d_gene: -
len: 16
CDR3nt: TGTGCCAGCAGTTACTCCCGTCCGGGGAGGAAGGGCGAGCAGTACTTC
CDR3aa: CASSYSRPGRKGEQYF

abundance: -
j_gene: TRBJ2-3
v_gene: TRBV27
d_gene: TRBD2
len: 17
CDR3nt: TGTGCCAGCAGTGCCCTAATACTAGCGGCTAGCACAGATACGCAGTATTTT
CDR3aa: CASSALILAASTDTQYF

abundance: -
j_gene: TRBJ2-5
v_gene: TRBV6-6
d_gene: -
len: 14
CDR3nt: TGTGCCAGCGGAGTCAGGGGAGGCCAAGAGACCCAGTACTTC
CDR3aa: CASGVRGGQETQYF

abundance: -
j_gene: TRBJ2-7
v_gene: TRBV5-1
d_gene: -
len: 11
CDR3nt: TGCGCCAGCAGCTTGGCTAACGAGCAGTACTTC
CDR3aa: CASSLANEQYF

abundance: -
j_gene: TRBJ2-1
v_gene: TRBV5-1
d_gene: TRBD2
len: 16
CDR3nt: TGCGCCAGCAGCTTGACTAGCGGGAGGCCGAACAATGAGCAGTTCTTC
CDR3aa: CASSLTSGRPNNEQFF

abundance: -
j_gene: TRBJ2-5
v_gene: TRBV7-9
d_gene: -
len: 13
CDR3nt: TGTGCCACTTTAACTATCTCTGGGGAGACCCAGTACTTC
CDR3aa: CATLTISGETQYF

abundance: -
j_gene: TRBJ1-1
v_gene: TRBV27
d_gene: -
len: 14
CDR3nt: TGTGCCAGCAGTTTTAGGCGGCTAGGGACTGAAGCTTTCTTT
CDR3aa: CASSFRRLGTEAFF

abundance: -
j_gene: TRBJ1-2
v_gene: TRBV28
d_gene: TRBD1
len: 14
CDR3nt: TGTGCCAGCAGTTCAGGGGGCGCTAACTATGGCTACACCTTC
CDR3aa: CASSSGGANYGYTF

abundance: -
j_gene: TRBJ2-1
v_gene: TRBV30
d_gene: TRBD2
len: 15
CDR3nt: TGTGCCTGGAGTGAGACTAGCGGGACCTACAATGAGCAGTTCTTC
CDR3aa: CAWSETSGTYNEQFF

abundance: -
j_gene: TRBJ2-7
v_gene: TRBV28
d_gene: TRBD1
len: 15
CDR3nt: TGTGCCAGCAGTTTTACCGGGACAGGGTCCTACGAGCAGTACTTC
CDR3aa: CASSFTGTGSYEQYF

abundance: -
j_gene: TRBJ2-7
v_gene: TRBV20-1
d_gene: -
len: 11
CDR3nt: TGCAGTGCTAGAGAGTATTACGAGCAGTACTTC
CDR3aa: CSAREYYEQYF

abundance: -
j_gene: TRBJ2-7
v_gene: TRBV28
d_gene: -
len: 13
CDR3nt: TGTGCCAGCAGTTTCCTACAGGGCTACGAGCAGTACTTC
CDR3aa: CASSFLQGYEQYF

abundance: -
j_gene: TRBJ2-1
v_gene: TRBV7-6
d_gene: TRBD2
len: 18
CDR3nt: TGTGCCAGCAGCTTAGGGACCCCCGGGACTAGCGGGAGACATGAGCAGTTCTTC
CDR3aa: CASSLGTPGTSGRHEQFF

abundance: -
j_gene: TRBJ2-1
v_gene: TRBV12-1
d_gene: -
len: 17
CDR3nt: TGTGCCAGCAGCGTACCCCCCGACAGGGGAACCTACAATGAGCAGTTCTTC
CDR3aa: CASSVPPDRGTYNEQFF

abundance: -
j_gene: TRBJ1-4
v_gene: TRBV30
d_gene: TRBD1
len: 13
CDR3nt: TGTGCCTGGAGTGAGACAGGGCATGAAAAACTGTTTTTT
CDR3aa: CAWSETGHEKLFF

abundance: -
j_gene: TRBJ2-5
v_gene: TRBV7-9
d_gene: TRBD2
len: 16
CDR3nt: TGTGCCAGCAGCTTAGGCGGGACTAGCGGACAAGAGACCCAGTACTTC
CDR3aa: CASSLGGTSGQETQYF

abundance: -
j_gene: TRBJ2-7
v_gene: TRBV6-5
d_gene: -
len: 14
CDR3nt: TGTGCCAGCAGTTACTCCCCAGGGGACTACGAGCAGTACTTC
CDR3aa: CASSYSPGDYEQYF

abundance: -
j_gene: TRBJ1-4
v_gene: TRBV29-1
d_gene: -
len: 13
CDR3nt: TGCAGCGTCCTACAAGCAACTAATGAAAAACTGTTTTTT
CDR3aa: CSVLQATNEKLFF

abundance: -
j_gene: TRBJ2-1
v_gene: TRBV30
d_gene: TRBD2
len: 15
CDR3nt: TGTGCCTGGAGTGGACTAGCGGGAGGTAACAATGAGCAGTTCTTC
CDR3aa: CAWSGLAGGNNEQFF

abundance: -
j_gene: TRBJ2-7
v_gene: TRBV7-2
d_gene: TRBD2
len: 16
CDR3nt: TGTGCCAGCAGCTCAATAGGGACTAGCGGGAGAGGCGAGCAGTACTTC
CDR3aa: CASSSIGTSGRGEQYF

abundance: -
j_gene: TRBJ2-1
v_gene: TRBV19
d_gene: TRBD2
len: 19
CDR3nt: TGTGCCAGTAGTATAACTCACGGACTAGCGGGAGTGCGGACCAATGAGCAGTTCTTC
CDR3aa: CASSITHGLAGVRTNEQFF

abundance: once
j_gene: TRBJ2-5
v_gene: TRBV4-1
d_gene: -
len: 14
CDR3nt: TGCGCCAGCAGCCAAGAAGCGGTCCAAGAGACCCAGTACTTC
CDR3aa: CASSQEAVQETQYF

abundance: -
j_gene: TRBJ2-7
v_gene: TRBV18
d_gene: -
len: 13
CDR3nt: TGTGCCAGCTCGCAAACAGGTCCCTACGAGCAGTACTTC
CDR3aa: CASSQTGPYEQYF

abundance: once
j_gene: TRBJ2-2
v_gene: TRBV9
d_gene: -
len: 12
CDR3nt: TGTGCCAGCAGCCAGGGCACCGGGGAGCTGTTTTTT
CDR3aa: CASSQGTGELFF

abundance: -
j_gene: TRBJ2-7
v_gene: TRBV5-1
d_gene: -
len: 13
CDR3nt: TGCGCCAGCAGCCTACATTGGTCCTACGAGCAGTACTTC
CDR3aa: CASSLHWSYEQYF

abundance: -
j_gene: TRBJ1-4
v_gene: TRBV5-1
d_gene: -
len: 13
CDR3nt: TGCGCCAGCAGCTTGGGGATTTTCGGAAAACTGTTTTTT
CDR3aa: CASSLGIFGKLFF

abundance: -
j_gene: TRBJ2-7
v_gene: TRBV5-1
d_gene: -
len: 14
CDR3nt: TGCGCCAGCAGCTTGGTAAGCGCGACCTACGAGCAGTACTTC
CDR3aa: CASSLVSATYEQYF

abundance: -
j_gene: TRBJ2-5
v_gene: TRBV30
d_gene: TRBD1
len: 12
CDR3nt: TGTGCCTGGAAAGGGGGCGGAGAGACCCAGTACTTC
CDR3aa: CAWKGGGETQYF

abundance: -
j_gene: TRBJ2-3
v_gene: TRBV7-9
d_gene: TRBD2
len: 18
CDR3nt: TGTGCCAGCAGCTTACCGAGACTGACTAGCGGGACCAAAGATACGCAGTATTTT
CDR3aa: CASSLPRLTSGTKDTQYF

abundance: -
j_gene: TRBJ2-7
v_gene: TRBV23-1
d_gene: TRBD2
len: 15
CDR3nt: TGCGCCAGCAGTCAAGGGGGGACTAGCGGCTACGAGCAGTACTTC
CDR3aa: CASSQGGTSGYEQYF

abundance: -
j_gene: TRBJ1-5
v_gene: TRBV5-1
d_gene: TRBD1
len: 15
CDR3nt: TGCGCCAGCAGCCCCGGGACAGGGGGCAATCAGCCCCAGCATTTT
CDR3aa: CASSPGTGGNQPQHF

abundance: -
j_gene: TRBJ2-5
v_gene: TRBV7-8
d_gene: TRBD1
len: 18
CDR3nt: TGTGCCAGCAGCTTAGTGTTCAGCGCCGGACAGGGTTTGGAGACCCAGTACTTC
CDR3aa: CASSLVFSAGQGLETQYF

abundance: -
j_gene: TRBJ2-5
v_gene: TRBV6-1
d_gene: TRBD2
len: 14
CDR3nt: TGTGCCAGCGCAGCGGGAGGGCCAGGAGAGACCCAGTACTTC
CDR3aa: CASAAGGPGETQYF

abundance: -
j_gene: TRBJ2-3
v_gene: TRBV20-1
d_gene: -
len: 11
CDR3nt: TGCAGTGCTCCAATCACAGATACGCAGTATTTT
CDR3aa: CSAPITDTQYF

abundance: -
j_gene: TRBJ1-4
v_gene: TRBV29-1
d_gene: TRBD1
len: 12
CDR3nt: TGCAGCGGATGGACAGGGGATGAAAAACTGTTTTTT
CDR3aa: CSGWTGDEKLFF

abundance: -
j_gene: TRBJ2-1
v_gene: TRBV7-9
d_gene: -
len: 14
CDR3nt: TGTGCCAGCAGCTTTGGCGGGCGGTACAATGAGCAGTTCTTC
CDR3aa: CASSFGGRYNEQFF

abundance: -
j_gene: TRBJ1-1
v_gene: TRBV10-3
d_gene: TRBD1
len: 14
CDR3nt: TGTGCCATCAGTGAGCCGGGACAGGGCACTGAAGCTTTCTTT
CDR3aa: CAISEPGQGTEAFF

abundance: -
j_gene: TRBJ2-5
v_gene: TRBV29-1
d_gene: -
len: 12
CDR3nt: TGCAGCGTTGTCCAAAATCAAGAGACCCAGTACTTC
CDR3aa: CSVVQNQETQYF

abundance: -
j_gene: TRBJ1-5
v_gene: TRBV10-3
d_gene: TRBD1
len: 15
CDR3nt: TGTGCCATCAGTGGGGGACAGGGCGACAATCAGCCCCAGCATTTT
CDR3aa: CAISGGQGDNQPQHF

abundance: -
j_gene: TRBJ2-1
v_gene: TRBV18
d_gene: -
len: 15
CDR3nt: TGTGCCAGCTCACCAGTGCCGCGCACTAGCAATGAGCAGTTCTTC
CDR3aa: CASSPVPRTSNEQFF

abundance: -
j_gene: TRBJ1-1
v_gene: TRBV7-9
d_gene: -
len: 19
CDR3nt: TGTGCCAGCAGCTTCCCAGGGAGGCTAAGCCCAGATCTGAACACTGAAGCTTTCTTT
CDR3aa: CASSFPGRLSPDLNTEAFF

abundance: -
j_gene: TRBJ1-1
v_gene: TRBV10-3
d_gene: -
len: 14
CDR3nt: TGTGCCATCAGTGAGAAAGGGGGAGGCACTGAAGCTTTCTTT
CDR3aa: CAISEKGGGTEAFF

abundance: -
j_gene: TRBJ2-6
v_gene: TRBV4-1
d_gene: -
len: 21
CDR3nt: TGCGCCAGCAGCCAAACACCACCCGGGACCGCTACCCCCTCTGGGGCCAACGTCCTGACTTTC
CDR3aa: CASSQTPPGTATPSGANVLTF